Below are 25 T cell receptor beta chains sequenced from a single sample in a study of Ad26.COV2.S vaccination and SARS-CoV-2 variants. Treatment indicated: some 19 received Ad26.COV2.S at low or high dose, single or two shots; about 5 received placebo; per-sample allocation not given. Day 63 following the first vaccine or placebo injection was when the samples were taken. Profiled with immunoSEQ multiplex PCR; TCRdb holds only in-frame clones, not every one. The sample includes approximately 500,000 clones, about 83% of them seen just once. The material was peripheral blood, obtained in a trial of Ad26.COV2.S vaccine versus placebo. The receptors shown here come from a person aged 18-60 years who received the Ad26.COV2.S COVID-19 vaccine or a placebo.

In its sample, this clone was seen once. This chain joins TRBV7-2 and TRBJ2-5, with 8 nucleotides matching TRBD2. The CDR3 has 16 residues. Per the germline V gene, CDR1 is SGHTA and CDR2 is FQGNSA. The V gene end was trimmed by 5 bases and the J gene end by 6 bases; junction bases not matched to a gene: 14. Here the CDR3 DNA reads TGTGCCAGCAGCCCGGCAGCACGGGAGGGCCTAAAGACCCAGTACTTC. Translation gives CASSPAAREGLKTQYF.

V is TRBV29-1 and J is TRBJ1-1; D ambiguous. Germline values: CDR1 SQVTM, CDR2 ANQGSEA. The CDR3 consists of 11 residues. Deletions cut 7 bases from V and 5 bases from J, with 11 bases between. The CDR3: CSAAEGTEAFF. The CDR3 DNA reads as TGCAGCGCCGCAGAGGGAACTGAAGCTTTCTTT.

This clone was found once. The CDR3 DNA sequence: TGTGCCAGCAGCTTAGCCCAGACAGCCGTGGCTAACTATGGCTACACCTTC. Its protein product is CASSLAQTAVANYGYTF. This chain connects TRBV7-9 to TRBJ1-2; TRBD1 might be the D (5 bases). Trimming stripped 0 bases from V and 0 bases from J, with 14 bases between. CDR1 and CDR2 (germline): SEHNR, FQNEAQ (reference sequence). The length of the CDR3 is 17 residues.

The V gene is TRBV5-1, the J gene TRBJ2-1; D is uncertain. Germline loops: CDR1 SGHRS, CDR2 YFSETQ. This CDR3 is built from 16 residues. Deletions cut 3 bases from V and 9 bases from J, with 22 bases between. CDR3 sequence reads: CASSSHTGPPGGEQFF. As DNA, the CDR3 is TGCGCCAGCAGCTCTCATACCGGGCCACCAGGTGGTGAGCAGTTCTTC.

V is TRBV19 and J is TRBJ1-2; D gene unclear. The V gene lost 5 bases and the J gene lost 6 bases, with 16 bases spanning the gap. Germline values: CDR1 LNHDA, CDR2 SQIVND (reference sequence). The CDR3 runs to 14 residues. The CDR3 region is CASSSGSRYNGYTF. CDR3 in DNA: TGTGCCAGTAGTTCTGGCAGTCGGTACAATGGCTACACCTTC.

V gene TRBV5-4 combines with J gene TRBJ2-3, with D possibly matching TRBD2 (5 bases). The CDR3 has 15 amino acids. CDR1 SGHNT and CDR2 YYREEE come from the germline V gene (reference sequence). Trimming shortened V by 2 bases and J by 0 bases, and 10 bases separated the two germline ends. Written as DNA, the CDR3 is TGTGCCAGCAGCTTCGCGGGTGGGAGCACAGATACGCAGTATTTT. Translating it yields CASSFAGGSTDTQYF.

CDR3 in DNA: TGTGCCTGGAGTCGCCCGGGACTAGCGGGAAATGAGCAGTTCTTC. The encoded protein is CAWSRPGLAGNEQFF. The rearrangement joins TRBV30 to TRBJ2-1, with TRBD2 matching 13 bases. This CDR3 is 15 amino acids long. The germline CDR1 and CDR2 sequences are GTSNPN and SVGIG (reference sequence). The junction had 5 bases not matched to a gene; V was cut back by 2 bases and J by 7 bases.

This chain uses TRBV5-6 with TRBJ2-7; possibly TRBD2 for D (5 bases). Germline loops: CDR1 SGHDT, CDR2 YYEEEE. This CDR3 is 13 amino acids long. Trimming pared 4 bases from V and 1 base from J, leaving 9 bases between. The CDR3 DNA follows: TGTGCCAGCAGCCCGGCGGGTTCCTACGAGCAGTACTTC. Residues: CASSPAGSYEQYF.

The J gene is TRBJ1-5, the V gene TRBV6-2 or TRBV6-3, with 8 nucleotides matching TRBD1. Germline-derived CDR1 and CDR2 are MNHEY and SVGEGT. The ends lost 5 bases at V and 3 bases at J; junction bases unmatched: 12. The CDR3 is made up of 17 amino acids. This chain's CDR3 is CASSPAGGWGDNQPQHF. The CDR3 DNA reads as TGTGCCAGCAGTCCCGCAGGGGGCTGGGGTGACAATCAGCCCCAGCATTTT.

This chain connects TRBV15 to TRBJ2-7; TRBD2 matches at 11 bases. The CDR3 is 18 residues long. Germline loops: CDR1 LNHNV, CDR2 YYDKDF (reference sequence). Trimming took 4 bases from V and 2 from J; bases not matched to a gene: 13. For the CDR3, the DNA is TGTGCCACCAGCAAGAGACCCGGACTAGCGGGTCTAGCCTACGAGCAGTACTTC. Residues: CATSKRPGLAGLAYEQYF.

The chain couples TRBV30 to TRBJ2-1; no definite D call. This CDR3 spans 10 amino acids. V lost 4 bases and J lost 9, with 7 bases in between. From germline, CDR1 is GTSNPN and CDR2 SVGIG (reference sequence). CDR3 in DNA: TGTGCCTGGAAGGTGGTTGAGCAGTTCTTC. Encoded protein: CAWKVVEQFF. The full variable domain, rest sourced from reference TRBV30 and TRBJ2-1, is SQTIHQWPATLVQPVGSPLSLECTVEGTSNPNLYWYRQAAGRGLQLLFYSVGIGQISSEVPQNLSASRPQDRQFILSSKKLLLSDSGFYLCAWKVVEQFFGPGTRLTVL.

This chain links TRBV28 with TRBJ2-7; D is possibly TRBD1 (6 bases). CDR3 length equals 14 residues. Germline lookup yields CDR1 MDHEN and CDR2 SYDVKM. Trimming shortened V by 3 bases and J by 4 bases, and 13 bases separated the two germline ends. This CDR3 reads CASSFSTGWYEQYF. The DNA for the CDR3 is TGTGCCAGCAGTTTTTCGACAGGATGGTACGAGCAGTACTTC. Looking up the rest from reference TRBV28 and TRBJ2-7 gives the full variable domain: DVKVTQSSRYLVKRTGEKVFLECVQDMDHENMFWYRQDPGLGLRLIYFSYDVKMKEKGDIPEGYSVSREKKERFSLILESASTNQTSMYLCASSFSTGWYEQYFGPGTRLTVT.

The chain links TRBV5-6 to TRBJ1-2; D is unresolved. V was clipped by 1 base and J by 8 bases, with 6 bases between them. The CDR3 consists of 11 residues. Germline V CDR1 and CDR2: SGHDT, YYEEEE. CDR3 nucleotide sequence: TGTGCCAGCAGCTTGCGGGGAGGCTACACCTTC. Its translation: CASSLRGGYTF. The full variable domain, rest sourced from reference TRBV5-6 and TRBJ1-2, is DAGVTQSPTHLIKTRGQQVTLRCSPKSGHDTVSWYQQALGQGPQFIFQYYEEEERQRGNFPDRFSGHQFPNYSSELNVNALLLGDSALYLCASSLRGGYTFGSGTRLTVV.

The CDR3 loop reads CASSFLAGTYNEQFF. DNA for the CDR3: TGTGCCAGCAGCTTTCTAGCGGGCACGTACAATGAGCAGTTCTTC. This chain links TRBV11-3 with TRBJ2-1; 8 bases are a match to TRBD2. The CDR3 sequence is 15 residues long. The V gene end was trimmed by 3 bases and the J gene end by 4 bases; junction bases not matched to a gene: 5. Per germline, CDR1 SGHNT and CDR2 YENEEA.

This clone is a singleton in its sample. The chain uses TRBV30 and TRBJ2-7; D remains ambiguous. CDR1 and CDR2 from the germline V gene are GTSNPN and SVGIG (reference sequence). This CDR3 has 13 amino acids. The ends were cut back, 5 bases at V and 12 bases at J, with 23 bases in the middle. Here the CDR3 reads CAWESRLEDWRYF. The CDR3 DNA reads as TGTGCCTGGGAATCCAGACTTGAAGACTGGCGGTACTTC.

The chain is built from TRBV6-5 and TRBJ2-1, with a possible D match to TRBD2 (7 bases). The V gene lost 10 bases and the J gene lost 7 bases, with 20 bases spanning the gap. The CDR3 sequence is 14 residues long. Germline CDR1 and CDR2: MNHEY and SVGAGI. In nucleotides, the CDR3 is TGTGCCACCGAACAGGGCCTCGGGGGGAATGAGCAGTTCTTC. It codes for CATEQGLGGNEQFF.

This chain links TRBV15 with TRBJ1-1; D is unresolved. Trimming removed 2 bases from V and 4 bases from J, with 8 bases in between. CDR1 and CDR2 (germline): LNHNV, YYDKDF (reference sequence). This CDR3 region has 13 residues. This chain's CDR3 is CATSRQRGTEAFF. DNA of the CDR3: TGTGCCACCAGCAGACAACGGGGCACTGAAGCTTTCTTT.

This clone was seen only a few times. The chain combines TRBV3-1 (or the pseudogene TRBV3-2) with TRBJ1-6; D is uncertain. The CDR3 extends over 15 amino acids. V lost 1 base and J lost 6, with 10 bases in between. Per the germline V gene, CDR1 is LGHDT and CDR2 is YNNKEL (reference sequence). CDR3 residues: CASSQARSGNSPLHF. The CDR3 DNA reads TGTGCCAGCAGCCAAGCCAGGAGTGGTAATTCACCCCTCCACTTT.

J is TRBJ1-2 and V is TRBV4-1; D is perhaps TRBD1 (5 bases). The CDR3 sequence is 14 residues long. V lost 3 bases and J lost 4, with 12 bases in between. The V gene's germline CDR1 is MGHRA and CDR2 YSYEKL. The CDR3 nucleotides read TGCGCCAGCAGCCACCGGGGCTCCGGCTATGGCTACACCTTC. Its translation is CASSHRGSGYGYTF.

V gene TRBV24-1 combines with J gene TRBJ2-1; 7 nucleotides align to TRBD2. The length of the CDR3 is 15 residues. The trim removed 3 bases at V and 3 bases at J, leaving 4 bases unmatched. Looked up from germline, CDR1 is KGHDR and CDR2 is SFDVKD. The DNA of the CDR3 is TGTGCCACCAGTGATCCCGCGGGAGTCTACAATGAGCAGTTCTTC. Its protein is CATSDPAGVYNEQFF.

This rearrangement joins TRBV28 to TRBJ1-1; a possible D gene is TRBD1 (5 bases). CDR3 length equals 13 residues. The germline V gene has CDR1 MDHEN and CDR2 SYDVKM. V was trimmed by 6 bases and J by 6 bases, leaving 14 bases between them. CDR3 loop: CASSGTYGAEAFF. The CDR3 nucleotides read TGTGCCAGCAGCGGGACCTATGGGGCTGAAGCTTTCTTT.

The CDR3 is CASSLRAGATYEQYF. As DNA, the CDR3 is TGTGCCAGCAGCTTACGAGCGGGAGCGACCTACGAGCAGTACTTC. The chain links TRBV11-2 to TRBJ2-7; TRBD2 agrees at 8 bases. The germline CDR1 and CDR2 sequences are SGHAT and FQNNGV. The CDR3 is 15 amino acids. After removal of 2 bases from V and 2 bases from J, the junction contained 5 bases not matched to a gene.

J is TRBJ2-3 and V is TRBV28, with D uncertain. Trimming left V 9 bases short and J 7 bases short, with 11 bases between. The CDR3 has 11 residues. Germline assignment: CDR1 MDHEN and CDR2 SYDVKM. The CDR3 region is CASQNLNTQYF. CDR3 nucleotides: TGTGCCAGTCAGAATTTAAATACGCAGTATTTT.

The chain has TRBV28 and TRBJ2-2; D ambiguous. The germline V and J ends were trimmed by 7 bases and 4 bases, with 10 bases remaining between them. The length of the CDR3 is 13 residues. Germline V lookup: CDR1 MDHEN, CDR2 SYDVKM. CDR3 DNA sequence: TGTGCCAGCAATCCAGCCCGCACCGGGGAGCTGTTTTTT. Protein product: CASNPARTGELFF.

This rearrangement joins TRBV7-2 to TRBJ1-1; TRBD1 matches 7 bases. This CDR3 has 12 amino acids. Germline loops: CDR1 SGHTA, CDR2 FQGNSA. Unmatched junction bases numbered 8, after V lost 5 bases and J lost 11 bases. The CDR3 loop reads CASSQGGRGAFF. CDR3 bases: TGTGCCAGCAGCCAGGGGGGCAGGGGGGCTTTCTTT.